The next 8 T cell receptor beta chains were all read from a single sample in a study of control samples from healthy donors and cancer patients. Produced via immunoSEQ multiplex PCR; TCRdb's table is partial and in-frame only. The sample carries about 51,000 clones, around nine tenths recorded once. The specimen was PBMCs. Source of these receptors: a man in his fifties or sixties with head and neck cancer.

J is TRBJ2-2 and V is TRBV14; TRBD2 is a possible D gene (5 bases). Trimming stripped 1 base from V and 6 bases from J, with 9 bases between. Germline CDR1 is SGHDN and CDR2 is FVKESK. The CDR3 is made up of 14 amino acids. In DNA form, the CDR3 reads TGTGCCAGCAGCCAAGTTATGGGAGCCGGGGAGCTGTTTTTT. It is translated as CASSQVMGAGELFF. Filled out from reference TRBV14 and TRBJ2-2, the complete variable domain reads EAGVTQFPSHSVIEKGQTVTLRCDPISGHDNLYWYRRVMGKEIKFLLHFVKESKQDESGMPNNRFLAERTGGTYSTLKVQPAELEDSGVYFCASSQVMGAGELFFGEGSRLTVL.

V gene TRBV10-3 combines with J gene TRBJ2-3; 10 nucleotides line up with TRBD2. V lost 2 bases to trimming and J lost 4 bases; unmatched junction nucleotides: 6. This CDR3 contains 16 residues. Germline values: CDR1 ENHRY, CDR2 SYGVKD. The CDR3 sequence: CAISEGVAGGPDTQYF. CDR3 in DNA: TGTGCCATCAGTGAGGGGGTAGCGGGGGGACCAGATACGCAGTATTTT.

This clone appeared a single time. V and J are TRBV11-2 and TRBJ2-7; 11 bases agree with TRBD1. Looked up from germline, CDR1 is SGHAT and CDR2 is FQNNGV. V trimming: 6 bases; J trimming: 7 bases; junction bases outside the gene matches: 11. The length of the CDR3 is 15 residues. CDR3 sequence reads: CASSPKGTGGLEQYF. The DNA of the CDR3 is TGTGCCAGCAGTCCGAAAGGGACAGGGGGGTTGGAGCAGTACTTC. Based on the CDR3 plus reference TRBV11-2 and TRBJ2-7, the full variable domain is EAGVAQSPRYKIIEKRQSVAFWCNPISGHATLYWYQQILGQGPKLLIQFQNNGVVDDSQLPKDRFSAERLKGVDSTLKIQPAKLEDSAVYLCASSPKGTGGLEQYFGPGTRLTVT.

The V and J genes are TRBV12-3 or TRBV12-4 and TRBJ2-7; D unclear. The length of the CDR3 is 12 residues. Trimming pared 3 bases from V and 5 bases from J, leaving 8 bases between. The chain's CDR3 is CASSFQGHEQYF. CDR3 nucleotide sequence: TGTGCCAGCAGTTTTCAAGGCCACGAGCAGTACTTC.

This sequence joins TRBV14 and TRBJ2-7; D gene unclear. V dropped 5 bases and J dropped 7 bases, with 9 bases sitting between them. Germline V gene data show CDR1 as SGHDN and CDR2 as FVKESK. The CDR3 loop spans 11 amino acids. CDR3 residues: CASSSSWEQYF. The CDR3 DNA is TGTGCCAGCAGCAGCTCGTGGGAGCAGTACTTC.

The rearrangement links TRBV9 to TRBJ1-4; 9 nucleotides line up with TRBD1. CDR3 length equals 17 residues. The V segment lost 0 bases and the J segment 8 bases; nucleotides outside the gene matches: 11. Per the germline V gene, CDR1 is SGDLS and CDR2 is YYNGEE. CDR3 DNA: TGTGCCAGCAGCGTAGGGGGACAGGGCGCTACGCGGGAAAAACTGTTTTTT. Translated, it gives CASSVGGQGATREKLFF. Looking up the rest from reference TRBV9 and TRBJ1-4 gives the full variable domain: DSGVTQTPKHLITATGQRVTLRCSPRSGDLSVYWYQQSLDQGLQFLIQYYNGEERAKGNILERFSAQQFPDLHSELNLSSLELGDSALYFCASSVGGQGATREKLFFGSGTQLSVL.

This chain links TRBV10-3 with TRBJ1-1; D is possibly TRBD1 (6 bases). V lost 3 bases to trimming and J lost 3 bases, with 8 bases between them. This CDR3 spans 13 amino acids. Germline V CDR1 and CDR2: ENHRY, SYGVKD. The CDR3 nucleotides read TGTGCCATCAGTGACAGGGGATACACTGAAGCTTTCTTT. Encoded protein: CAISDRGYTEAFF.

The V and J genes are TRBV28 and TRBJ1-5; TRBD1 matches at 8 bases. Germline loops: CDR1 MDHEN, CDR2 SYDVKM. This CDR3 is built from 15 residues. V dropped 5 bases and J dropped 7; count of bases not matched to a gene: 10. The CDR3, as DNA: TGTGCCAGCAGTACCCCCAGGGGGCTGGGACAGCCCCAGCATTTT. Translated: CASSTPRGLGQPQHF.